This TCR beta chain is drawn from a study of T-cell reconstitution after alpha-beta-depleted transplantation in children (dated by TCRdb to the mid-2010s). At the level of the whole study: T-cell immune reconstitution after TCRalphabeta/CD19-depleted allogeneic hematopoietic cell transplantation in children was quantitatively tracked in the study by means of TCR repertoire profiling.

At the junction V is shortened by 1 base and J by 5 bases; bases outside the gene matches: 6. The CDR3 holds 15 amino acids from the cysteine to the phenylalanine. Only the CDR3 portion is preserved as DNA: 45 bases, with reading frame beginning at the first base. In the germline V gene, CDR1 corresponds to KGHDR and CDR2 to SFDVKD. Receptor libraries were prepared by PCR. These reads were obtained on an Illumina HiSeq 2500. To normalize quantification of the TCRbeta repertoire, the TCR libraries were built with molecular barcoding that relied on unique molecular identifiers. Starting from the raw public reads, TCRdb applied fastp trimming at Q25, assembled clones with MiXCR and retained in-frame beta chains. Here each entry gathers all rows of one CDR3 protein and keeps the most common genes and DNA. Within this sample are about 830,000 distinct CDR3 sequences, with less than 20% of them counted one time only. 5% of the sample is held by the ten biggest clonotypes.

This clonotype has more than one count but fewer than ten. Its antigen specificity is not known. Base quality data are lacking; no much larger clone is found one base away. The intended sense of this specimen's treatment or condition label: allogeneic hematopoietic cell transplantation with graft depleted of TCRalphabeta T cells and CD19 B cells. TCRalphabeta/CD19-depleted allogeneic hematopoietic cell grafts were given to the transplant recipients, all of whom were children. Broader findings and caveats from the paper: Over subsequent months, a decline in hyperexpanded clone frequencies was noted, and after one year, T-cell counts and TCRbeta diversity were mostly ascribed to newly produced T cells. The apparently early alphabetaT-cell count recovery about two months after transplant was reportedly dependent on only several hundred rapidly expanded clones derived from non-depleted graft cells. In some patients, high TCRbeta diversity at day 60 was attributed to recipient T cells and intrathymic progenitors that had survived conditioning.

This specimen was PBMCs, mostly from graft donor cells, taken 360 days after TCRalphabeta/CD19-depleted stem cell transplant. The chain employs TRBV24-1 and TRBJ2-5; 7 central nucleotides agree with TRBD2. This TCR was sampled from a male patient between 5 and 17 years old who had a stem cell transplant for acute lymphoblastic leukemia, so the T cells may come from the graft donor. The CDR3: CATSDFAGDMETQYF. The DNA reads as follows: TGTGCCACCAGTGATTTCGCGGGAGACATGGAGACCCAGTACTTC.